These 14 T cell receptor beta chains originate from one sample sequenced in a study of T cells after yellow fever vaccination. TCRdb ran MiXCR on the 5' RACE reads and lists one entry per CDR3 protein. The sample yields about 74,000 distinct CDR3 sequences, approximately 6.5% seen once. The specimen comprised CD8+ T cells sorted from PBMCs, sampled about 5 days after the first yellow fever vaccination. These receptor sequences come from a man aged 18 to 35 who received the YFV17D yellow fever vaccine.

The chain links TRBV7-9 to TRBJ2-3; perhaps TRBD2 as D (6 bases). CDR1 is SEHNR, CDR2 FQNEAQ, per germline (reference sequence). Trimming removed 5 bases at V and 1 base at J, with 13 bases between. The CDR3 spans 15 residues. CDR3 amino acids: CASSASGVGTDTQYF. The CDR3 nucleotides are TGTGCCAGCAGCGCCTCGGGGGTCGGCACAGATACGCAGTATTTT.

This clonotype qualifies as medium-sized. The J gene is TRBJ2-1, the V gene TRBV11-2; D not resolved. V was cut by 2 bases and J by 3 bases, with 14 bases left in between. The CDR3 is made up of 16 amino acids. Looked up from germline, CDR1 is SGHAT and CDR2 is FQNNGV. Written as DNA, the CDR3 is TGTGCCAGCAGCTTATTGTCCCCGGAGTACTACAATGAGCAGTTCTTC. Protein: CASSLLSPEYYNEQFF. The full variable domain, in which reference TRBV11-2 and TRBJ2-1 provide the parts outside the CDR3, is EAGVAQSPRYKIIEKRQSVAFWCNPISGHATLYWYQQILGQGPKLLIQFQNNGVVDDSQLPKDRFSAERLKGVDSTLKIQPAKLEDSAVYLCASSLLSPEYYNEQFFGPGTRLTVL.

This clonotype occurred a few times. The chain is built from TRBV7-9 and TRBJ1-2; no clear D. The CDR3 loop spans 14 amino acids. Germline lookup yields CDR1 SEHNR and CDR2 FQNEAQ (reference sequence). The V end was cut by 1 base, the J end by 4 bases, with 10 bases between. As DNA, the CDR3 is TGTGCCAGCAGCTTAGACGGGGTGCTCTATGGCTACACCTTC. Its translation: CASSLDGVLYGYTF.

This clonotype was found many times. The V call is TRBV7-9, the J call TRBJ2-3; D call uncertain. V gave up 3 bases and J gave up 2 bases, with 6 bases separating them. From germline, CDR1 is SEHNR and CDR2 FQNEAQ (reference sequence). The CDR3 is 13 amino acids. CDR3 residues: CASSLGFTDTQYF. DNA for the CDR3: TGTGCCAGCAGCTTGGGATTCACAGATACGCAGTATTTT.

This clonotype was detected only a few times. V and J are TRBV10-3 and TRBJ2-3; 13 bases map to TRBD2. Germline V lookup: CDR1 ENHRY, CDR2 SYGVKD. V was clipped by 0 bases and J by 0 bases; unmatched bases: 6. The CDR3 contains 19 residues. The CDR3 region is CAISESTPTSGGSTDTQYF. Written as DNA, the CDR3 is TGTGCCATCAGTGAGTCGACTCCGACTAGCGGGGGGAGCACAGATACGCAGTATTTT.

This clonotype occurred a few times. The CDR3 sequence is CASSPTGQGVKLFF. The CDR3 DNA reads TGTGCCAGCAGCCCAACGGGACAGGGGGTTAAACTGTTTTTT. V usage is TRBV12-3 or TRBV12-4 and J usage is TRBJ1-4; 11 nucleotides agree with TRBD1. V gave up 6 bases and J gave up 11 bases; unmatched junction bases: 8. CDR3 length: 14 residues.

The CDR3 bases are TGTGCCAGCAGCTTAGCGGACGATCTGGGGCCCCAGCATTTT. Its translation: CASSLADDLGPQHF. The chain combines TRBV7-9 with TRBJ1-5; no clear D gene. Per the germline V gene, CDR1 is SEHNR and CDR2 is FQNEAQ (reference sequence). The ends were cut back, 0 bases at V and 9 bases at J, with 12 bases in the middle. This CDR3 spans 14 amino acids.

This clonotype turned up a few times. J is TRBJ2-7 and V is TRBV4-3, with a tentative D call TRBD1 (6 bases). Trimming removed 1 base from V and 4 bases from J, with 14 bases in between. The CDR3 length is 15 residues. The germline CDR1 and CDR2 sequences are LGHNA and YSLEER. The CDR3, as DNA: TGCGCCAGCAGCCAAGGCCGGGACAACCTATACGAGCAGTACTTC. The encoded protein is CASSQGRDNLYEQYF.

This clonotype was counted ten times or more. The rearrangement links TRBV4-1 to TRBJ2-4; tentative D call: TRBD2 (5 bases). Between the trimmed V and J ends, which lost 0 bases and 3 bases, there was a span of 12 bases. The length of the CDR3 is 16 residues. The V gene's germline CDR1 is MGHRA and CDR2 YSYEKL. The CDR3 coding sequence is TGCGCCAGCAGCCAAGACCCGGGGTACGTCAAAAACATTCAGTACTTC. It yields the protein CASSQDPGYVKNIQYF.

This clonotype was observed a few times. The chain uses TRBV20-1 and TRBJ2-5; perhaps D is TRBD1 or TRBD2 (6 bases each). CDR1 is DFQATT, CDR2 SNEGSKA, per germline (reference sequence). Trimming shortened V by 8 bases and J by 3 bases, and 16 bases separated the two germline ends. The CDR3 spans 13 residues. Written as DNA, the CDR3 is TGCAGTCGCCGCGGGACATTCGAAGAGACCCAGTACTTC. Translated: CSRRGTFEETQYF.

In its sample, this clonotype was seen many times. J is TRBJ2-2 and V is TRBV4-3; D is unclear. Germline V gene lookup returns CDR1 LGHNA and CDR2 YSLEER. The CDR3 loop spans 15 amino acids. V lost 0 bases, J lost 6 bases, and 11 bases lay in between. This CDR3 is CASSQDLGLSGELFF. The DNA of the CDR3 is TGCGCCAGCAGCCAAGATCTGGGGTTGTCCGGGGAGCTGTTTTTT.

The genes are TRBV20-1 and TRBJ2-4; TRBD2 agrees at 11 bases. The CDR3 loop spans 16 amino acids. Trimming removed 7 bases from V and 7 bases from J; junction bases left unmatched: 15. Germline V CDR1 and CDR2: DFQATT, SNEGSKA (reference sequence). The chain's CDR3 is CSVAILSGGARNIQYF. CDR3 nucleotide sequence: TGCAGTGTCGCGATACTTAGCGGGGGGGCGCGGAACATTCAGTACTTC.

The sample holds a few counts of this clonotype. The chain combines TRBV7-2 with TRBJ2-7; D possibly corresponds to TRBD1 (6 bases). Germline V gene data show CDR1 as SGHTA and CDR2 as FQGNSA. The CDR3 consists of 14 residues. The V gene lost 1 base and the J gene lost 2 bases, with 9 bases spanning the gap. CDR3 sequence reads: CASSLVSGAYEQYF. CDR3 DNA sequence: TGTGCCAGCAGCTTAGTTTCAGGGGCCTACGAGCAGTACTTC. Variable domain in full (rest from reference TRBV7-2 and TRBJ2-7): GAGVSQSPSNKVTEKGKDVELRCDPISGHTALYWYRQSLGQGLEFLIYFQGNSAPDKSGLPSDRFSAERTGGSVSTLTIQRTQQEDSAVYLCASSLVSGAYEQYFGPGTRLTVT.

This clonotype was detected many times. V gene TRBV4-3 combines with J gene TRBJ2-3; perhaps TRBD1 as D (6 bases). V was clipped by 7 bases and J by 4 bases, with 21 bases between them. CDR1 and CDR2 from the germline V gene are LGHNA and YSLEER. The CDR3 is 16 residues long. The chain's CDR3 is CASTSRVGGLPDTQYF. CDR3 bases: TGCGCCAGCACCTCACGCGTTGGGGGCCTTCCAGATACGCAGTATTTT.